This record looks at one TCR beta chain sequence and its context. The antigen it binds to is not known. Qualities for individual bases were not recorded, and no much larger clone is one base off. This entry belongs to a study of cytomegalovirus exposure and HLA in healthy donors (dated by TCRdb to 2015 to 2018). Looking at the study overall: According to an earlier analysis of 587 of the donors, 150 million to 200 million T cells yielded over 100 million unique TCR beta sequences and about 300 Gb of sequence data. The study aimed to test whether cataloging public T cell receptors could reveal signatures of past pathogen exposure. Of the approximately 400 genotyped donors, 80% to 90% were placed in the genetic ancestry cluster associated with self-reported Caucasian donors. HLA typing included class I and class II loci at four-digit resolution. All discovery cohort repertoires had been generated using a single sequencing platform. The study used immunosequencing to profile the T cell repertoires of approximately 650 subjects and linked those repertoires to cytomegalovirus serostatus. In a later analysis, previously published TCR beta repertoires from hundreds of donors were re-analyzed and high-resolution HLA genotyping was added so that TCR occurrence patterns could be studied. Across approximately 400 genotyped donors of the cohort, an average of about 240,000 unique TCR beta nucleotide sequences per donor were sequenced, and about a sixth of those sequences were non-productive. Because of strong linkage in the cohort, five DR-DQ haplotypes were treated as single units for association and clustering. To predict cytomegalovirus infection status, the study combined high-throughput TCR immunosequencing, statistical association of individual TCRs with disease status, and machine learning. Genome-wide SNP genotypes for about 55% of the 666 donors were used in a later genetic analysis, which treated that subset as a discovery cohort. An early release covering around 630 HLA-typed donors comprised approximately 300 gigabases of sequencing data and roughly 85 million unique TCR sequences. Rather than drawing on any new phenotypic data, the later analysis identified candidate immune exposures from TCR beta sequences and the way those sequences occurred across donors. To decide whether each TCR beta V gene segment behaved as functional or pseudogenic, an earlier analysis of nearly 600 of the donors relied on high-throughput TCR beta sequencing. Donor age, sex, ethnicity and CMV serostatus were compiled together with the repertoire data. In addition to the first cohort of roughly 700 subjects, a separate validation cohort of about 120 different subjects was used. The number of typed donors differed by locus: about 620-630 for A, B, C, DRB1 and DQB1; 500 to 550 for DQA1; roughly 600 for DPA1; and around 470 for DPB1. Study-level results and caveats: In a later analysis, most CMV-associated TCR beta chains were found to appear HLA-restricted, with HLA associations seemingly driven largely by CMV exposure. Because HLA typing was missing for some donors at each locus, association tests included only the typed subset. A later analysis reported that several top co-occurrence clusters appeared linked to parvovirus B19, influenza, CMV and Epstein-Barr virus. When HLA alleles, especially DR and DQ, strongly co-occurred, attributing TCR associations to individual alleles was difficult. Some IMGT-functional V segments, including TRBV6-2 and TRBV6-3, could not be distinguished by the 87-base-pair reads and were therefore excluded. In an earlier analysis of fewer than 750 of the donors, most TCR beta V segments were observed in productive rearrangements about 87% or about 30% of the time, broadly matching IMGT annotations. A further reported finding was that TCR beta sequences accurately predicted the HLA-A and HLA-B alleles for most subjects in the first cohort. In a later analysis, 15,000 to 20,000 TCR beta sequences were associated with specific HLA alleles at a false discovery rate of 0.05. In a later analysis, HLA-associated TCR beta chains were found to be more clonally expanded and to have lower generation probabilities than equally common non-associated chains. Immune exposure information for the cohort was limited to CMV serostatus. A total of fewer than 200 TCR beta chains were listed by the study as associated with cytomegalovirus. In a later genetic analysis, fewer N-insertions in productive TCRs were reported among donors in an Asian-associated ancestry cluster than the approximately 670-donor mean. The earlier analysis of nearly 600 of the donors excluded some 15 rarely observed V segments, including chromosome 9 orphons, because counts were too low. In both the original and validation cohorts, the classifier was reported to diagnose cytomegalovirus status with high specificity and sensitivity. The cohort was sequenced for TCR beta chains only, and without alpha or paired-chain data the features that could be detected were limited. According to a later analysis, TCR association rates differed among HLA loci, with DRB1 alleles showing the most associated TCRs and HLA-C alleles showing the fewest. The authors suggested that the approach could potentially be extended to other disease states and immunological phenotypes. Linkage disequilibrium might explain the correlated functional status among segregating V segments, but an unknown experimental factor could not be excluded. The presence/absence analyses assumed that sequencing depth was roughly uniform across donors, and that assumption may not be true. A cluster of highly shared sequence variants was judged likely to be a technical artifact of the sequencing pipeline. In vitro tests confirmed that a few of the cytomegalovirus-associated TCR beta chains recognize cytomegalovirus antigens. V-gene and J-gene trimming of TCR beta chains was associated with a missense DCLRE1C variant in a later genetic analysis, and the association was replicated in an independent cohort. Across donors, most TCR sequences were observed very rarely, whereas some public TCRs were present in many individuals.

Library preparation used the immunoSEQ multiplex PCR assay. A mixture of 60 forward primers for TCR Vbeta segments and 13 reverse primers for TCR Jbeta segments was used in the multiplex PCR. Amplification of the CDR3 region of rearranged TCR beta genes was performed with a multiplex PCR assay on genomic DNA. On the Illumina HiSeq System, the amplified TCR beta libraries were sequenced as 87-base-pair reads. Per the original workflow: In a later analysis, 80 million or so unique TCR beta chains were counted across the roughly 700 repertoires, and around 10 million of these chains were shared by at least two donors. To remove PCR and sequencing errors, raw reads were error-corrected and collapsed into unique sequences using a nearest-neighbor algorithm that merged closely related sequences. Alignment of CDR3 sequences to IMGT reference sequences was used to assign V, D and J gene segments. For a sequence to be retained, a match of at least six nucleotides was required to both a V gene segment and a J gene segment. A rearrangement counted as productive if the CDR3 had no stop codons and remained in frame with V and J, and every other rearrangement counted as non-productive. Following IMGT convention, CDR3 was defined as the stretch from the second conserved V-encoded cysteine up to the conserved J-encoded phenylalanine. In an earlier analysis of more than 550 of the donors, sequences lacking an unambiguous match to a single V gene segment were excluded. In an earlier analysis of more than 500 of the donors, a V segment was called functional when productive rearrangements were above 56.7%, and segregating when the standard deviation between donors exceeded 5%. To diagnose cytomegalovirus status from the catalog of TCR beta chain sequences, a statistical classification framework was built. In a later analysis, TCR nucleotide sequences were compared against IMGT/GENE-DB human TR gene sequences so that V and J genes could be assigned. A later analysis assigned CDR3 sequences and most-parsimonious VDJ recombination scenarios with the TCRdist pipeline. A later analysis defined each TCR beta chain by its CDR3 amino acid sequence plus V-gene family, and excluded reads lacking a unique V-gene family. To address suspected cross-contamination and a sequencing artifact, a later analysis removed roughly 640 highly shared, low-generation-probability nucleotide sequences. For each public chain, a later analysis derived a clonal expansion index from normalized ranks of inferred template counts within each repertoire. In a later analysis, generation probabilities were computed using a VDJ recombination model fitted to out-of-frame rearrangements, and the results were checked against IGoR. In a later analysis, TCR-TCR, TCR-HLA and TCR-CMV co-occurrence was scored with hypergeometric tests, and a repertoire-size bias correction was applied to TCR pairs. To estimate false discovery rates, a later analysis permuted the HLA or CMV assignments 20 times. In a later analysis, co-occurring TCRs were grouped using DBSCAN, and TCRdist sequence similarity was added for clustering within HLA-allele-positive subsets. For co-occurrence clustering, repertoires with fewer than 30,000 or more than 120,000 public chains were excluded, along with four to six repertoires with anomalous nucleotide sharing. The table was pulled from immuneACCESS by TCRdb, which kept in-frame rearrangements only. Such tables lose some clones; where checked, under half of the loss comes from unresolved V genes, and the rest has no known cause. V, J and clone size are taken as reported in that table, and D and trimming were inferred from the DNA itself. For this sample the table gives under 200,000 clones, of which approximately 84% were detected only once. In total, the top ten clones hold 1.3% of the sample.

The cohort consisted of 650 to 700 healthy bone marrow donors. At the time of sampling, all cohort members were nominally healthy, though unrecorded immune exposures were likely present. The donor tested CMV seropositive, placing the donor among the 310 or so seropositive members of the cohort. Every donor gave a peripheral blood sample, and the peripheral blood mononuclear cells from that sample were used for TCR beta sequencing. Genomic DNA was extracted from the blood cell samples with the Qiagen DNeasy Blood Extraction Kit. The CDR3 measures 12 amino acids from cysteine to phenylalanine. The read is trimmed to its CDR3 DNA, 36 bases read in frame from base 1. The germline V gene encodes CDR1 GTSNPN and CDR2 SVGIG (reference sequence). The trim is 3 bases for V and 9 bases for J, with a gap of 12 bases between the germline ends.

Here the chain combines TRBV30 and TRBJ1-5; tentative D gene TRBD1, with 5 bases matching. The TCR was taken from a man aged 50 or older in good health and CMV-seropositive. Source material: PBMCs. At the DNA level, the sequence is TGTGCCTGGAGCCGACCAGGGCGGCCCCAGCATTTT. This sequence encodes CAWSRPGRPQHF.